A single sample is the source of the 9 T cell receptor beta chains below, sequenced in a study of blood T cells in healthy people across ages. Primers used in a second PCR of roughly 7 to 12 cycles were a sample-barcoded 5' primer and a J-beta primer mix. Each CDR3 protein gets one entry after TCRdb re-called the 5' RACE reads with MiXCR. Among 850,000 to 950,000 distinct CDR3 sequences listed, 25% to 35% were seen once. The material sequenced was blood. The origin of the receptors is a woman over 75 in good health.

This clonotype was counted only a few times. This chain links TRBV6-5 with TRBJ1-6, with a possible D match to TRBD1 (6 bases). Germline CDR1 and CDR2: MNHEY and SVGAGI. This CDR3 region has 16 residues. The germline V and J ends were trimmed by 1 base and 7 bases, with 14 bases remaining between them. The CDR3, as DNA: TGTGCCAGCAGTTACTTTCCGAGACAGGTGAATTCACCCCTCCACTTT. This sequence encodes CASSYFPRQVNSPLHF.

Regarding this clonotype: Being one base from a much bigger clone, this may be a read error. CDR3 coding DNA: TGTGCCAGCAGCGTTAGTTCGGGGCCGTGTACTGAAGCTTTCTTT. This encodes CASSVSSGPCTEAFF. This sequence joins TRBV7-2 and TRBJ1-1; possibly TRBD1 for D (5 bases). Between the trimmed V and J ends, which lost 5 bases and 5 bases, there was a span of 18 bases. CDR3 length equals 15 residues. Germline CDR1 reads SGHTA; CDR2 reads FQGNSA.

The chain recombines TRBV7-2 with TRBJ1-6; D may be TRBD1 (6 bases). V shed 5 bases and J shed 10 bases, with 21 bases lying between them. Germline V lookup: CDR1 SGHTA, CDR2 FQGNSA. This CDR3 is built from 16 residues. The CDR3 reads CASSPPARQGHSPLHF. CDR3 nucleotides: TGTGCCAGCAGCCCTCCAGCGCGGCAGGGACACTCACCCCTCCACTTT.

The CDR3 DNA follows: TGTGCCAGCGGCCCACCCCCCTTTGGGCGATATATGAACACTGAAGCTTTCTTT. It specifies CASGPPPFGRYMNTEAFF. The chain is built from TRBV3-1 and TRBJ1-1; unclear D gene. This CDR3 comprises 18 residues. Germline-derived CDR1 and CDR2 are LGHDT and YNNKEL (reference sequence). V was shortened by 8 bases and J by 0 bases, with 25 bases between the two germline ends.

The chain couples TRBV12-3 or TRBV12-4 to TRBJ1-3, with 7 bases matching TRBD1. Trimming cost V 6 bases and J 4 bases; bases outside gene matches: 12. This CDR3 region has 16 residues. The CDR3 loop is CASSSDRAVMGNTIYF. The CDR3 DNA sequence: TGTGCCAGCAGCTCCGACAGGGCGGTGATGGGAAACACCATATATTTT.

This clonotype appeared many times. The J gene is TRBJ2-7, the V gene TRBV7-8; 8 nucleotides match TRBD1. Germline-derived CDR1 and CDR2 are SGHVS and FQNEAQ. The CDR3 loop spans 17 amino acids. V trimming: 5 bases; J trimming: 1 base; junction bases outside the gene matches: 13. CDR3 DNA: TGTGCCAGCAGCACTCGGACAGGGCAGGCTTATTCCTACGAGCAGTACTTC. It encodes CASSTRTGQAYSYEQYF.

CDR3 amino acids: CASRPRQGGSGEKLFF. The CDR3 nucleotides read TGTGCCAGCAGACCCCGGCAGGGAGGGTCGGGTGAAAAACTGTTTTTT. The rearrangement links TRBV7-9 to TRBJ1-4; the D gene is possibly TRBD1 (5 bases). Germline V gives CDR1 SEHNR, CDR2 FQNEAQ (reference sequence). The CDR3 is 16 amino acids. Trimming removed 6 bases from V and 7 bases from J, with 21 bases in between.

This clonotype was counted between two and nine times. A much larger clone differs by one base, so this may be a read error. The V call is TRBV7-2, the J call TRBJ2-3; D unresolved. Germline V CDR1 and CDR2: SGHTA, FQGNSA. The CDR3 is made up of 14 amino acids. The V gene lost 1 base and the J gene lost 6 bases, with 11 bases spanning the gap. The CDR3 bases are TGTGCCAGCAGCTTAGACGGCGTTTGGGATACGCAGTATTTT. Its translation: CASSLDGVWDTQYF.

This clonotype was observed a handful of times. V is TRBV7-2 and J is TRBJ2-2; D is undetermined. The V and J ends lost 5 bases and 4 bases respectively, with 14 bases between them. This CDR3 region has 15 residues. Germline-derived CDR1 and CDR2 are SGHTA and FQGNSA. The CDR3: CASSHYRWGTGELFF. CDR3 nucleotides: TGTGCCAGCAGCCACTACCGCTGGGGCACCGGGGAGCTGTTTTTT.